The 10 T cell receptor beta chains below were found in one sample sequenced in a study of shared clonotypes between healthy human individuals. TCRdb keeps only in-frame clones here, not all; method: immunoSEQ multiplex PCR. The sample shows about 820,000 clones, around 92% of them seen only once. Only CD45RO-negative cells positively selected for CCR7 counted as naive CD8 cells, so terminally differentiated effector memory CD45RA+ cells were excluded. Sequenced sample: naive CD8+ T cells sorted from blood. These receptors came from a young man in good health.

The rearrangement uses TRBV5-5 and TRBJ2-7; a weak D match, TRBD1 (6 bases). Trimming stripped 4 bases from V and 4 bases from J, with 12 bases between. The CDR3 runs to 13 residues. Germline-derived CDR1 and CDR2 are SGHKS and YYEKEE (reference sequence). CDR3 in amino acids: CASSPWTEYEQYF. The CDR3 DNA reads as TGTGCCAGCAGCCCTTGGACAGAATACGAGCAGTACTTC.

The chain is built from TRBV25-1 and TRBJ1-2; D is perhaps TRBD1 (6 bases). The CDR3 is 16 amino acids. CDR1 and CDR2 from the germline V gene are MGHDK and SYGVNS. V shed 6 bases and J shed 8 bases, with 25 bases lying between them. DNA of the CDR3: TGTGCCAGCAGCGAACGAGGGTCCCGGGACATAGGAGGCTACACCTTC. This sequence encodes CASSERGSRDIGGYTF.

The chain employs TRBV7-2 and TRBJ2-7; D remains unclear. V dropped 5 bases and J dropped 3 bases, with 20 bases sitting between them. CDR1 SGHTA and CDR2 FQGNSA come from the germline V gene. The CDR3 length is 16 residues. CDR3 in amino acids: CASSPRGWKEYYEQYF. Written as DNA, the CDR3 is TGTGCCAGCAGCCCACGTGGTTGGAAGGAATACTACGAGCAGTACTTC. The whole variable domain, filled in from reference TRBV7-2 and TRBJ2-7, reads GAGVSQSPSNKVTEKGKDVELRCDPISGHTALYWYRQSLGQGLEFLIYFQGNSAPDKSGLPSDRFSAERTGGSVSTLTIQRTQQEDSAVYLCASSPRGWKEYYEQYFGPGTRLTVT.

Comment on this clone: Relative to the germline gene, one junction end is altered; a read error may explain this. This sequence joins TRBV19 and TRBJ2-1; D ambiguous. The CDR3 is 18 residues long. Germline-derived CDR1 and CDR2 are LNHDA and SQIVND (reference sequence). CDR3 nucleotide sequence: TGTGCCAGTAGAATTTCCCGGGCAACAGAGAGCTCCTACAATGAGCAGCTCTTC. Protein: CASRISRATESSYNEQLF.

Notes on this clone: A much larger clone lies a single base off, so this may be a read error. The V and J genes are TRBV2 and TRBJ2-3; 10 nucleotides agree with TRBD2. V shed 4 bases, J shed 4 bases, and the junction held 2 bases outside the gene matches. The germline V gene encodes CDR1 SNHLY and CDR2 FYNNEI. CDR3 length equals 14 residues. The CDR3 loop reads CASSGLAGADTQYF. In nucleotides, the CDR3 is TGTGCCAGCAGTGGCCTAGCGGGAGCAGATACGCAGTATTTT.

The chain recombines TRBV5-1 with TRBJ2-1; possibly TRBD2 for D (6 bases). Germline V gives CDR1 SGHRS, CDR2 YFSETQ. CDR3 length: 18 residues. Trimming shortened V by 3 bases and J by 9 bases, and 28 bases separated the two germline ends. For the CDR3, the DNA is TGCGCCAGCAGCTCGAGATCTTCACTAGCAGCGTTGTATTCTGAGCAGTTCTTC. Protein sequence: CASSSRSSLAALYSEQFF.

This clone has only one observation. This sequence joins TRBV28 and TRBJ2-7; possibly TRBD1 for D (5 bases). Germline CDR1 and CDR2: MDHEN and SYDVKM. Trimming pared 3 bases from V and 2 bases from J, leaving 8 bases between. The CDR3 is made up of 13 amino acids. The CDR3 reads CASSLQGTYEQYF. CDR3 DNA sequence: TGTGCCAGCAGTTTGCAGGGAACCTACGAGCAGTACTTC.

This clone was seen a single time. The genes are TRBV14 and TRBJ2-1; 9 bases agree with TRBD2. Germline loops: CDR1 SGHDN, CDR2 FVKESK. The CDR3 extends over 20 amino acids. With 2 bases clipped from V and 3 bases from J, the junction kept 17 bases outside the gene matches. CDR3 loop: CASSQKLAVETSGYYNEQFF. In DNA form, the CDR3 reads TGTGCCAGCAGCCAAAAACTAGCAGTAGAAACTAGCGGGTACTACAATGAGCAGTTCTTC.

This chain uses TRBV5-6 with TRBJ1-5, with D possibly matching TRBD1 (6 bases). The V end was cut by 4 bases, the J end by 6 bases, with 11 bases between. Germline V gene sequence: CDR1 SGHDT, CDR2 YYEEEE. This CDR3 comprises 13 residues. CDR3 protein: CASSPGGRQPQHF. In DNA, the CDR3 is TGTGCCAGCAGCCCGGGGGGGCGTCAGCCCCAGCATTTT. Looking up the rest from reference TRBV5-6 and TRBJ1-5 gives the full variable domain: DAGVTQSPTHLIKTRGQQVTLRCSPKSGHDTVSWYQQALGQGPQFIFQYYEEEERQRGNFPDRFSGHQFPNYSSELNVNALLLGDSALYLCASSPGGRQPQHFGDGTRLSIL.

The V call is TRBV2, the J call TRBJ2-1, with 14 bases identical to TRBD2. The CDR3 contains 16 residues. V was pared by 11 bases and J by 3 bases, with 9 bases of the junction left unmatched. Germline lookup yields CDR1 SNHLY and CDR2 FYNNEI. Written as DNA, the CDR3 is TGTGCCCATGGGACTAGCGGGAGTATAAGCTACAATGAGCAGTTCTTC. Translation gives CAHGTSGSISYNEQFF. Filled out from reference TRBV2 and TRBJ2-1, the complete variable domain reads EPEVTQTPSHQVTQMGQEVILRCVPISNHLYFYWYRQILGQKVEFLVSFYNNEISEKSEIFDDQFSVERPDGSNFTLKIRSTKLEDSAMYFCAHGTSGSISYNEQFFGPGTRLTVL.